The table lists the clone carrying this TCR beta chain with a few counts. Its antigen is unidentified. The sample originates from a study of blood T cells in healthy people across ages. Study context: Every two T cells gave about one barcoded beta molecule via template switching. Study-wide results and limits: Age brought a roughly linear fall in TCR beta diversity measured per million T cells.

Germline V CDR1 and CDR2: SGHTA, FQGNSA. The CDR3 sequence is 14 residues long. The ends lost 5 bases at V and 3 bases at J; junction bases unmatched: 6. A J-beta primer mix and a sample-barcoded 5' primer were used in a second PCR of about 7 to 12 cycles. Each CDR3 protein is one row after TCRdb ran MiXCR on the 5' RACE reads. The sample has approximately 1.5 million distinct CDR3 sequences; approximately 39% are singletons. Total RNA, at least 5 micrograms per sample, was extracted from PBMCs. V is TRBV7-2 and J is TRBJ1-2; 7 bases fit TRBD1. The sequenced sample was blood. The receptor comes from a woman under 30 in good health. In DNA, the CDR3 is TGTGCCAGCAGCCCGAACAGGGGCTACTATGGCTACACCTTC. Protein: CASSPNRGYYGYTF.